This T cell receptor beta chain is drawn from a study of OX40 agonist ivuxolimab in advanced cancers. For the study at large: Administration of intravenous ivuxolimab to patients occurred every 2 weeks at 0.01 to 10 mg/kg.

V dropped 2 bases and J dropped 1 base, with 5 bases sitting between them. Germline V gene lookup returns CDR1 SGHAT and CDR2 FQDESV (reference sequence). CDR3 length: 13 residues. Here immunoSEQ multiplex PCR was the method, and the copy in TCRdb shows in-frame clones only, minus some. The profile shows about 70,000 clones, 80% to 90% of them singletons. The TCR sequence derives from an adult with an advanced solid tumor such as melanoma, head and neck, liver or kidney cancer. V gene TRBV11-1 combines with J gene TRBJ1-1; D not certain. The source was CD4+ or CD8+ T cells sorted from blood, collected in a trial of the OX40 agonist ivuxolimab. CDR3 nucleotides: TGTGCCAGCAGCTTACAGCCGAACACTGAAGCTTTCTTT. Translating it yields CASSLQPNTEAFF. The whole variable domain, filled in from reference TRBV11-1 and TRBJ1-1, reads EAEVAQSPRYKITEKSQAVAFWCDPISGHATLYWYRQILGQGPELLVQFQDESVVDDSQLPKDRFSAERLKGVDSTLKIQPAELGDSAMYLCASSLQPNTEAFFGQGTRLTVV.